The 14 T cell receptor beta chains below all came from one sample that was sequenced in a study of T cells in Graves' hyperthyroidism and ophthalmopathy. From RNA transcripts, TCR beta CDR3 regions were amplified. The TCR CDR3 first-round RT-PCR relied on the HTBI primer set. TCRdb called the multiplex PCR reads again in MiXCR, with one record for every CDR3 protein. The sample lists 37,000 or so distinct CDR3 sequences, under 60% occurring once. Sequences were obtained from blood. The source is a man in his forties with Graves' ophthalmopathy.

In its sample, this clonotype was seen many times. The rearrangement uses TRBV19 and TRBJ1-2; D unresolved. The germline V gene has CDR1 LNHDA and CDR2 SQIVND (reference sequence). The length of the CDR3 is 14 residues. V gave up 4 bases and J gave up 0 bases, with 9 bases separating them. The CDR3 protein is CASSKGPANYGYTF. CDR3 coding DNA: TGTGCCAGTAGTAAGGGCCCAGCTAACTATGGCTACACCTTC.

As for this clonotype: The junction and the germline gene differ at one end; a read error may be behind it. This chain's CDR3 is CASSEALEAPF. DNA for the CDR3: TGTGCCAGCAGTGAAGCACTTGAAGCTCCCTTT. The chain couples TRBV2 to TRBJ1-1; D gene unclear. The germline CDR1 and CDR2 sequences are SNHLY and FYNNEI. This CDR3 is 11 amino acids long.

This clonotype was seen repeatedly, ten times or more. This sequence joins TRBV7-9 and TRBJ1-4; 7 bases line up with TRBD1. Germline V lookup: CDR1 SEHNR, CDR2 FQNEAQ (reference sequence). After removal of 2 bases from V and 6 bases from J, the junction contained 3 bases not matched to a gene. This CDR3 comprises 14 residues. The CDR3 DNA follows: TGTGCCAGCAGCTTAAGGCAGGGGGATGAAAAACTGTTTTTT. Protein sequence: CASSLRQGDEKLFF.

This clonotype was found many times. The CDR3 is CASSPRLAGHTDTQYF. CDR3 sequence (DNA): TGTGCCAGCAGCCCCAGACTAGCTGGCCACACAGATACGCAGTATTTT. The rearrangement uses TRBV11-2 and TRBJ2-3; 7 positions match TRBD2. V lost 5 bases and J lost 2; bases outside the gene matches: 10. The length of the CDR3 is 16 residues. The germline CDR1 and CDR2 sequences are SGHAT and FQNNGV. The variable domain in full, with the rest retrieved from reference TRBV11-2 and TRBJ2-3, is EAGVAQSPRYKIIEKRQSVAFWCNPISGHATLYWYQQILGQGPKLLIQFQNNGVVDDSQLPKDRFSAERLKGVDSTLKIQPAKLEDSAVYLCASSPRLAGHTDTQYFGPGTRLTVL.

V and J are TRBV20-1 and TRBJ2-7; 10 bases match TRBD2. This CDR3 spans 14 amino acids. Germline lookup yields CDR1 DFQATT and CDR2 SNEGSKA (reference sequence). The V segment lost 3 bases and the J segment 0 bases; nucleotides outside the gene matches: 2. The CDR3 region has the DNA TGCAGTGCTAGGTCTAGCGGGGGCTCCTACGAGCAGTACTTC. It codes for CSARSSGGSYEQYF.

This clonotype is classed as medium-sized. The chain couples TRBV9 to TRBJ1-6; D call uncertain. V lost 3 bases to trimming and J lost 6 bases, with 13 bases between them. Germline V gives CDR1 SGDLS, CDR2 YYNGEE. CDR3 size: 15 residues. The CDR3: CASSASMVPNSPLHF. For the CDR3, the DNA is TGTGCCAGCAGCGCTTCCATGGTACCTAATTCACCCCTCCACTTT.

This clonotype was recorded only once. CDR3 in amino acids: CASSPAGLGRNIQYF. CDR3 in DNA: TGTGCCAGTAGTCCGGCGGGACTAGGGCGAAACATTCAGTACTTC. The chain combines TRBV19 with TRBJ2-4; 8 nucleotides agree with TRBD2. V lost 5 bases, J lost 6 bases, and 9 bases stayed unmatched. Per germline, CDR1 LNHDA and CDR2 SQIVND (reference sequence). The CDR3 totals 15 residues.

The J gene is TRBJ2-7, the V gene TRBV15, with a weak D call TRBD2 (6 bases). Trimming removed 5 bases from V and 4 bases from J, with 15 bases in between. The germline V gene encodes CDR1 LNHNV and CDR2 YYDKDF (reference sequence). This CDR3 contains 14 residues. The CDR3 DNA follows: TGTGCCACCAGCTCACCGGGACTTTTATACGAGCAGTACTTC. Residues: CATSSPGLLYEQYF. The full variable domain, with the rest looked up from reference TRBV15 and TRBJ2-7, is DAMVIQNPRYQVTQFGKPVTLSCSQTLNHNVMYWYQQKSSQAPKLLFHYYDKDFNNEADTPDNFQSRRPNTSFCFLDIRSPGLGDTAMYLCATSSPGLLYEQYFGPGTRLTVT.

J is TRBJ2-2 and V is TRBV2; unclear D gene. This CDR3 is 8 amino acids long. Germline V gene lookup returns CDR1 SNHLY and CDR2 FYNNEI. Trimming stripped 6 bases from V and 10 bases from J, with 0 bases between. The CDR3 sequence: CASRELFF. The CDR3 nucleotides are TGTGCCAGCAGGGAGCTGTTTTTT.

The sample holds many counts of this clonotype. This rearrangement joins TRBV5-1 to TRBJ2-1; 7 positions agree with TRBD1. J lost 5 bases, V lost 7 bases, and 9 bases had no gene match. The CDR3 runs to 14 residues. Germline values: CDR1 SGHRS, CDR2 YFSETQ. CDR3 loop: CASRKQGWDNEQFF. For the CDR3, the DNA is TGCGCCAGCCGTAAACAGGGGTGGGACAATGAGCAGTTCTTC.

The J gene is TRBJ2-5, the V gene TRBV2, with 10 bases aligning to TRBD1. The CDR3 runs 14 residues. In germline, CDR1 is SNHLY, CDR2 FYNNEI. V was clipped by 9 bases and J by 5 bases; unmatched bases: 9. The CDR3 here is CASRRDRGGETQYF. The CDR3 DNA follows: TGTGCCAGTCGGCGGGACAGGGGCGGGGAGACCCAGTACTTC. Together with reference TRBV2 and TRBJ2-5, the CDR3 gives the full variable domain: EPEVTQTPSHQVTQMGQEVILRCVPISNHLYFYWYRQILGQKVEFLVSFYNNEISEKSEIFDDQFSVERPDGSNFTLKIRSTKLEDSAMYFCASRRDRGGETQYFGPGTRLLVL.

The chain is built from TRBV7-2 and TRBJ1-4, with D unresolved. This CDR3 is built from 13 residues. Germline values: CDR1 SGHTA, CDR2 FQGNSA. V lost 5 bases and J 3 bases, leaving 7 bases between the germline ends. The CDR3 region is CASSRTPNEKLFF. The DNA of the CDR3 is TGTGCCAGCAGCCGTACTCCTAATGAAAAACTGTTTTTT.

This clonotype was counted at least ten times. The chain combines TRBV6-6 with TRBJ1-5, with D uncertain. CDR3 length equals 13 residues. Germline CDR1 is MNHNY and CDR2 is SVGAGI (reference sequence). Trimming cost V 5 bases and J 7 bases, with 12 bases left between them. For the CDR3, the DNA is TGTGCCAGCAGTCTGCCGGGGAGACAGCCCCAGCATTTT. Protein sequence: CASSLPGRQPQHF.

A remark on this clonotype: At one end, the junction sequence differs from germline, possibly due to a read error. This chain links TRBV7-2 with TRBJ2-7, with TRBD1 matching 10 bases. This CDR3 spans 16 amino acids. Germline CDR1 is SGHTA and CDR2 is FQGNSA. The chain's CDR3 is CAGSPPGQGETYEQYF. The CDR3 DNA reads as TGTGCCGGCAGCCCCCCCGGACAGGGGGAAACCTACGAGCAGTACTTC. Supplemented by reference TRBV7-2 and TRBJ2-7, the full variable domain reads GAGVSQSPSNKVTEKGKDVELRCDPISGHTALYWYRQSLGQGLEFLIYFQGNSAPDKSGLPSDRFSAERTGGSVSTLTIQRTQQEDSAVYLCAGSPPGQGETYEQYFGPGTRLTVT.